Listed here are 9 T cell receptor beta chains from one sample, sequenced in a study of shared clonotypes between healthy human individuals. The table came from immunoSEQ multiplex PCR; TCRdb's copy has only in-frame clones and leaves some out. The table lists approximately 980,000 clones, 76% of them singletons. Sequencing was done on a sample of memory CD4+ T cells sorted from blood. The subset here: CD45RA-negative fraction. These TCRs come from a man aged 18 to 35 in good health.

The CDR3 here is CAISESKRGGYNEQFF. In DNA, the CDR3 is TGTGCCATCAGTGAGTCAAAGAGGGGGGGTTACAATGAGCAGTTCTTC. The chain combines TRBV10-3 with TRBJ2-1; possible D gene TRBD2, 7 bases. CDR3 length: 16 amino acids. Germline CDR1 and CDR2: ENHRY and SYGVKD. V was shortened by 0 bases and J by 4 bases, with 13 bases between the two germline ends.

The chain recombines TRBV15 with TRBJ2-5; a possible D gene is TRBD1 (5 bases). The germline V gene encodes CDR1 LNHNV and CDR2 YYDKDF (reference sequence). This CDR3 is 15 amino acids long. The V gene lost 0 bases and the J gene lost 5 bases, with 13 bases spanning the gap. The CDR3 is CATSRDKGRAETQYF. In DNA form, the CDR3 reads TGTGCCACCAGCAGAGATAAGGGCAGGGCTGAGACCCAGTACTTC.

This clone was seen a few times. This chain links TRBV7-9 with TRBJ1-1; possibly TRBD1 for D (6 bases). Germline-derived CDR1 and CDR2 are SEHNR and FQNEAQ (reference sequence). CDR3 length equals 13 residues. V dropped 5 bases and J dropped 5 bases, with 12 bases sitting between them. The CDR3 protein is CASSDSGVTEAFF. CDR3 sequence (DNA): TGTGCCAGCAGCGACTCAGGGGTGACTGAAGCTTTCTTT.

In the case of this clone: Additional DNA sequences in this sample encode the identical CDR3. The V gene is TRBV2, the J gene TRBJ2-2; 11 bases are shared with TRBD1. Germline CDR1 and CDR2: SNHLY and FYNNEI. There are 15 residues in the CDR3. After removal of 6 bases from V and 1 base from J, the junction contained 1 base not matched to a gene. CDR3 bases: TGTGCCAGCAGCGGGACAGGGGGGAACACCGGGGAGCTGTTTTTT. Its translation: CASSGTGGNTGELFF.

The chain couples TRBV25-1 to TRBJ1-2, with D unresolved. The length of the CDR3 is 14 residues. V shed 8 bases and J shed 8 bases, with 21 bases lying between them. Looked up from germline, CDR1 is MGHDK and CDR2 is SYGVNS. The CDR3 coding sequence is TGTGCCAGCCTCAACGACGGCCCGACTGGGGGCTACACCTTC. This sequence encodes CASLNDGPTGGYTF.

J is TRBJ2-1 and V is TRBV5-1; TRBD2 agrees at 15 bases. CDR3 size: 17 residues. Germline V gene sequence: CDR1 SGHRS, CDR2 YFSETQ. V lost 3 bases and J lost 7; bases outside the gene matches: 8. Here the CDR3 reads CASSSSSGLAGGNEQFF. In nucleotides, the CDR3 is TGCGCCAGCAGCTCTTCTTCTGGACTAGCGGGAGGGAATGAGCAGTTCTTC.

This sequence joins TRBV2 and TRBJ1-2, with 7 nucleotides matching TRBD1. The CDR3 runs 13 residues. Germline V gives CDR1 SNHLY, CDR2 FYNNEI. J was trimmed by 4 bases and V by 3 bases; bases with no gene match: 2. As DNA, the CDR3 is TGTGCCAGCAGTGATGCAGGGGGCTATGGCTACACCTTC. It is translated as CASSDAGGYGYTF.

The chain has TRBV2 and TRBJ1-4; 7 bases line up with TRBD1. V gave up 6 bases and J gave up 10 bases; unmatched junction bases: 11. The germline CDR1 and CDR2 sequences are SNHLY and FYNNEI. CDR3 length: 14 residues. The CDR3 DNA reads TGTGCCAGCAGCGTACCGGGACAGCCCGGAAAACTGTTTTTT. Translating it yields CASSVPGQPGKLFF.

This chain links TRBV2 with TRBJ1-6; 8 bases fit TRBD1. CDR3 length equals 15 residues. V shed 7 bases and J 7 bases; nucleotides not matched to a gene: 9. Germline loops: CDR1 SNHLY, CDR2 FYNNEI. The CDR3 DNA sequence: TGTGCCAGCACCGGACAGGGACGTGACAATTCACCCCTCCACTTT. This encodes CASTGQGRDNSPLHF.